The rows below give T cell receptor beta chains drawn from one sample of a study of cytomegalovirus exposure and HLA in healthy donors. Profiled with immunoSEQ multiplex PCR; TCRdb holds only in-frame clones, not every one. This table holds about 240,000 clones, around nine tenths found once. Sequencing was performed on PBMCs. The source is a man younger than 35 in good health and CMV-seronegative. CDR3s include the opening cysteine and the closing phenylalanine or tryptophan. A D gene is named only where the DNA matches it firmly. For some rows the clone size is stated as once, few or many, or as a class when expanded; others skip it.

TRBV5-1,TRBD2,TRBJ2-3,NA,CASSSGLAGGPRITDTQYF,TGCGCCAGCAGCTCGGGACTAGCGGGAGGGCCTAGAATCACAGATACGCAGTATTTT
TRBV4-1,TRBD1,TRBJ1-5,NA,CASSQAHDRAQPQHF,TGCGCCAGCAGCCAAGCCCATGACAGGGCTCAGCCCCAGCATTTT
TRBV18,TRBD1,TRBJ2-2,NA,CASSPQGAANTGELFF,TGTGCCAGCTCACCGCAGGGGGCTGCGAACACCGGGGAGCTGTTTTTT
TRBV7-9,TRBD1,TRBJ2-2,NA,CASSSNRQGYTGELFF,TGTGCCAGCAGCTCAAATAGACAGGGTTATACCGGGGAGCTGTTTTTT
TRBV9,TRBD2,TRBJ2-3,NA,CASSVGGGPLDTQYF,TGTGCCAGCAGCGTAGGCGGGGGGCCTTTAGATACGCAGTATTTT
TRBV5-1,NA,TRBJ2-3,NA,CASSLLDLSTDTQYF,TGCGCCAGCAGTTTGCTGGACTTGAGCACAGATACGCAGTATTTT
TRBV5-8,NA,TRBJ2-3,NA,CASSPGTTTDTQYF,TGTGCCAGCAGCCCTGGGACAACCACAGATACGCAGTATTTT
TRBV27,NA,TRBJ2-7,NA,CASSYSAGTNSYEQYF,TGTGCCAGCAGTTATTCGGCGGGAACTAACTCCTACGAGCAGTACTTC
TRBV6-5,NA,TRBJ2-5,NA,CASSYRGETQYF,TGTGCCAGCAGTTACCGGGGAGAGACCCAGTACTTC
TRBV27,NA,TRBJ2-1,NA,CASSLNGRDSRNEQFF,TGTGCCAGCAGTTTAAACGGGCGGGACTCCAGAAATGAGCAGTTCTTC
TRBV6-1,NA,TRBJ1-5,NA,CASSEARGNQPQHF,TGTGCCAGCAGTGAAGCAAGGGGTAATCAGCCCCAGCATTTT
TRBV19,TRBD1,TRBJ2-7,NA,CASSPRTGGSAEQYF,TGTGCCAGTAGTCCCCGGACAGGGGGAAGCGCCGAGCAGTACTTC
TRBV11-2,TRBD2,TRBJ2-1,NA,CASSLAWTSGNEQFF,TGTGCCAGCAGCTTAGCATGGACTAGCGGAAATGAGCAGTTCTTC
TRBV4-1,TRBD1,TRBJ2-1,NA,CASSPTGERGLYNEQFF,TGCGCCAGCAGCCCCACAGGAGAGAGGGGGCTCTACAATGAGCAGTTCTTC
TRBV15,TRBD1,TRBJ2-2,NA,CATRQGYTGELFF,TGTGCCACCAGACAGGGGTACACCGGGGAGCTGTTTTTT
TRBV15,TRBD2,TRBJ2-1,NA,CATSRDGGGAEEQFF,TGTGCCACCAGCAGAGATGGCGGGGGGGCCGAGGAGCAGTTCTTC
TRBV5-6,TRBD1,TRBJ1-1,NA,CASSLPKKAGQGAGEAFF,TGTGCCAGCAGCTTACCTAAAAAAGCTGGACAGGGGGCGGGTGAAGCTTTCTTT
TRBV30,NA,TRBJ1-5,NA,CAWSVLGGPQHF,TGTGCCTGGAGTGTCTTGGGAGGGCCCCAGCATTTT
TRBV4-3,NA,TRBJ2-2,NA,CASSQEGKQGLGELFF,TGCGCCAGCAGCCAAGAGGGCAAGCAGGGGCTGGGGGAGCTGTTTTTT
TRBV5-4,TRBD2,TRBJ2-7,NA,CASSKREDEQYF,TGTGCCAGCTCGAAGCGGGAGGACGAGCAGTACTTC
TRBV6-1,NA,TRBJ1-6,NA,CASSGGYDSPLHF,TGTGCCAGTTCCGGGGGATACGATTCACCCCTCCACTTT
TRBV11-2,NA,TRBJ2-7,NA,CASSLTSGGLYEQYF,TGTGCCAGCAGCTTAACTTCGGGGGGCCTCTACGAGCAGTACTTC
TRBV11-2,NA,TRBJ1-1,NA,CASSLEGGVTEAFF,TGTGCCAGCAGCTTAGAGGGGGGGGTCACTGAAGCTTTCTTT
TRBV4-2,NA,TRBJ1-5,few,CASSQEIVGTDDQPQHF,TGTGCCAGCAGCCAAGAAATAGTTGGGACTGATGATCAGCCCCAGCATTTT
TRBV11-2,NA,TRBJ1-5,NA,CASSLDPQAAQHF,TGTGCCAGCAGCTTAGATCCCCAGGCAGCCCAGCATTTT
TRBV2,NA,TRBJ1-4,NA,CASSGHATNEKLFF,TGTGCCAGCAGTGGGCATGCAACTAATGAAAAACTGTTTTTT
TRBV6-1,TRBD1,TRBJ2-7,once,CASRERDSSYEQYF,TGTGCCAGCAGGGAGAGGGACAGCTCCTACGAGCAGTACTTC
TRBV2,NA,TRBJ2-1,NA,CASSVNSEQFF,TGTGCCAGCAGTGTCAATAGTGAGCAGTTCTTC
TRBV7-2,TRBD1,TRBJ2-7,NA,CASSLDRDAEQYF,TGTGCCAGCAGCCTGGACAGGGATGCCGAGCAGTACTTC
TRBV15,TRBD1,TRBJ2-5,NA,CATSRDQTGVGETQYF,TGTGCCACCAGCAGAGATCAGACAGGGGTGGGGGAGACCCAGTACTTC
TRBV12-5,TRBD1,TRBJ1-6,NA,CASGGQQDSPLHF,TGTGCTAGTGGGGGACAGCAGGATTCACCCCTCCACTTT
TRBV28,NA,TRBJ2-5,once,CASKGGDSETQYF,TGTGCCAGCAAGGGCGGGGACAGCGAGACCCAGTACTTC
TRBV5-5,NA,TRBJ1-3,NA,CASSFGNSGNTIYF,TGTGCCAGCAGCTTCGGGAACTCTGGAAACACCATATATTTT
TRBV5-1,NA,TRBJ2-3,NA,CASNLAGSTDTQYF,TGCGCCAGCAATTTGGCGGGAAGCACAGATACGCAGTATTTT
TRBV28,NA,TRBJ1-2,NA,CASSSPTGSVRGYTF,TGTGCCAGCAGTTCCCCGACAGGATCCGTTCGGGGCTACACCTTC
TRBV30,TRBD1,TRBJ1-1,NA,CAWNPTGGITTEAFF,TGTGCCTGGAACCCGACAGGGGGGATTACCACTGAAGCTTTCTTT
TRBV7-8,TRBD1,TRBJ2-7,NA,CASSSTGTGFGTYEQYF,TGTGCCAGCAGCTCGACCGGGACAGGGTTTGGCACCTACGAGCAGTACTTC
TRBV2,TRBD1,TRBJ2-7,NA,CASSRRDSRPEQYF,TGTGCCAGCTCCCGACGGGACAGTCGACCTGAGCAGTACTTC
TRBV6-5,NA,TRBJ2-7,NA,CASSSPGRIHYEQYF,TGTGCCAGCAGTTCACCGGGGAGGATACACTACGAGCAGTACTTC
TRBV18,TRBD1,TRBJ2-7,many,CASSLVQGTGRNEQYF,TGTGCCAGCTCACTAGTACAGGGGACAGGGAGGAACGAGCAGTACTTC
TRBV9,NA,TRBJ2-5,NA,CASSVGQGWDTQYF,TGTGCCAGCAGCGTAGGGCAGGGCTGGGATACCCAGTACTTC
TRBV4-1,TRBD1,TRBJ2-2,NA,CASSQSRDRGFTGELFF,TGCGCCAGCAGCCAATCCCGGGACAGGGGATTCACCGGGGAGCTGTTTTTT